Presented here are 8 T cell receptor beta chains from one specimen sequenced in a study of post-analysis software for immune sequencing data. Built from TCR beta cDNA, the libraries had unique molecular identifiers in them. TCRdb ran MiXCR on the PCR reads and lists one entry per CDR3 protein. The sample lists some 690,000 distinct CDR3 sequences, 30% seen once, with about 0.5% in the top ten. Overall study findings and caveats: TRBV segments more frequent in patients than in controls numbered roughly 5 and included TRBV5-6, TRBV5-1 and TRBV20-1.

The antigens for these receptors are not known. Input material: blood. These receptors all come from a girl between 5 and 17 years old with multiple sclerosis.

V gene TRBV13 combines with J gene TRBJ2-5, with TRBD2 identical over 10 bases. The CDR3 runs to 17 residues. Germline lookup yields CDR1 PRHDT and CDR2 FYEKMQ (reference sequence). V was clipped by 5 bases and J by 11 bases; unmatched bases: 20. Here the CDR3 reads CASSLPPGTSAYNEQYF. The CDR3 coding sequence is TGTGCCAGCAGCCTACCCCCCGGGACTAGCGCTTACAATGAGCAGTACTTC.

V is TRBV20-1 and J is TRBJ1-5; D call uncertain. Trimming removed 4 bases at V and 4 bases at J, with 17 bases between. This CDR3 spans 15 amino acids. CDR1 and CDR2 (germline): DFQATT, SNEGSKA (reference sequence). Written as DNA, the CDR3 is TGCAGTGCTATATCTCTGGGGAGGAGGAATCAGCCCCAGCATTTT. Translating gives CSAISLGRRNQPQHF.

The chain combines TRBV12-3 or TRBV12-4 with TRBJ2-3; D is unresolved. The CDR3 extends over 16 amino acids. The V end lost 5 bases, the J end lost 1 base, and 16 bases lay between the germline ends. The DNA of the CDR3 is TGTGCCAGCAGTCCTAATGAGAGGATAGGCACAGATACGCAGTATTTT. This encodes CASSPNERIGTDTQYF.

This clonotype turned up a few times. This chain connects TRBV7-2 to TRBJ1-2, with 7 bases lining up with TRBD1. The CDR3 covers 14 residues. The V and J ends lost 2 bases and 2 bases, in that order; junction bases with no gene match: 2. CDR1 and CDR2 from the germline V gene are SGHTA and FQGNSA. The DNA of the CDR3 is TGTGCCAGCAGCTTATACAGGGGAAACTATGGCTACACCTTC. Its protein is CASSLYRGNYGYTF.

The chain combines TRBV20-1 with TRBJ2-3; 8 nucleotides line up with TRBD2. Germline V CDR1 and CDR2: DFQATT, SNEGSKA (reference sequence). This CDR3 is built from 15 residues. J was trimmed by 4 bases and V by 4 bases; bases with no gene match: 10. The CDR3 loop is CSATPGLVVPDTQYF. Here the CDR3 DNA reads TGCAGTGCTACTCCGGGACTAGTGGTTCCAGATACGCAGTATTTT.

The chain carries TRBV7-8 and TRBJ2-3, with 7 bases matching TRBD1. Trimming at V came to 5 bases and at J to 1 base, leaving 6 bases not matched to a gene. The germline gives CDR1 SGHVS, CDR2 FQNEAQ. The CDR3 is made up of 15 amino acids. The chain's CDR3 is CASSLRDSGTDTQYF. For the CDR3, the DNA is TGTGCCAGCAGCCTCCGGGACAGTGGCACAGATACGCAGTATTTT.

The chain is built from TRBV20-1 and TRBJ2-3; 7 bases map to TRBD1. V lost 4 bases to trimming and J lost 7 bases; unmatched junction nucleotides: 8. CDR1 and CDR2 from the germline V gene are DFQATT and SNEGSKA (reference sequence). The length of the CDR3 is 13 residues. CDR3 region: CSAIWTGLNTQYF. The CDR3 coding sequence is TGCAGTGCTATTTGGACAGGTTTAAATACGCAGTATTTT.

This clonotype occurred once. This chain uses TRBV7-2 with TRBJ2-5, with D hard to call. The J call may be incorrect, as the DNA end agrees better with TRBJ2-7. Germline V lookup: CDR1 SGHTA, CDR2 FQGNSA. The CDR3 sequence is 12 residues long. The CDR3 protein is CASSRVGGEQYF. The CDR3 region has the DNA TGTGCCAGCAGCCGGGTGGGTGGCGAGCAGTACTTC.